This entry lists 30 T cell receptor beta chains sequenced from one sample in a study of CD8 T cells in Susac syndrome. Random hexamers were used to reverse transcribe about 0.45 to 1 ug of RNA. One entry per CDR3 protein, called by TCRdb with MiXCR from the immunoSEQ multiplex PCR reads. Here the sample spans some 220,000 distinct CDR3 sequences, approximately 95% being singletons. Input material: CD4+ T cells from PBMCs. These receptors originate from a human donor with multiple sclerosis.

The chain couples TRBV24-1 to TRBJ2-3, with D unresolved. Trimming shortened V by 6 bases and J by 0 bases, and 9 bases separated the two germline ends. CDR1 KGHDR and CDR2 SFDVKD come from the germline V gene. This CDR3 is 14 amino acids long. The CDR3 DNA is TGTGCCACCAGTTCGACAACTAGCACAGATACGCAGTATTTT. Translation: CATSSTTSTDTQYF.

The genes are TRBV5-6 and TRBJ1-2, with 9 bases aligning to TRBD1. CDR3 length: 15 residues. The J segment lost 1 base and the V segment lost 4 bases, leaving 5 bases of the junction unmatched. CDR1 is SGHDT and CDR2 is YYEEEE in the germline V gene. The CDR3 DNA sequence: TGTGCCAGCAGCCTACGGACAGGGGATAACTATGGCTACACCTTC. It translates to CASSLRTGDNYGYTF.

The chain has TRBV20-1 and TRBJ2-7, with TRBD2 matching over 7 bases. The CDR3 sequence is 12 residues long. V lost 4 bases to trimming and J lost 5 bases; unmatched junction nucleotides: 5. Per the germline V gene, CDR1 is DFQATT and CDR2 is SNEGSKA (reference sequence). CDR3 loop: CSAILRGDEQYF. The CDR3 DNA reads as TGCAGTGCTATCCTCCGGGGGGACGAGCAGTACTTC.

This clonotype was detected once. The genes are TRBV24-1 and TRBJ2-1, with 7 bases lining up with TRBD2. The V and J ends lost 5 bases and 0 bases, in that order; junction bases with no gene match: 9. The CDR3 loop spans 17 amino acids. Germline CDR1 and CDR2: KGHDR and SFDVKD. In nucleotides, the CDR3 is TGTGCCACCAGTGGGTTCTCGCGGGGGAGCTCCTACAATGAGCAGTTCTTC. This codes for CATSGFSRGSSYNEQFF.

The rearrangement links TRBV29-1 to TRBJ2-7; D uncertain. Germline V gene sequence: CDR1 SQVTM, CDR2 ANQGSEA. The CDR3 is made up of 12 amino acids. V lost 4 bases, J lost 3 bases, and 10 bases lay in between. Written as DNA, the CDR3 is TGCAGCGTTGGCAACACCGTCTACGAGCAGTACTTC. Its translation: CSVGNTVYEQYF.

V and J are TRBV6-6 and TRBJ2-7; the match to TRBD2 covers 8 bases. This CDR3 spans 15 amino acids. The J segment lost 6 bases and the V segment lost 5 bases, leaving 12 bases of the junction unmatched. Germline loops: CDR1 MNHNY, CDR2 SVGAGI (reference sequence). The CDR3 DNA sequence: TGTGCCAGCAGTCATCTCCCAGCGGGAGAATCCGAGCAGTACTTC. Its protein is CASSHLPAGESEQYF.

The chain combines TRBV7-9 with TRBJ1-1, with D perhaps TRBD1 (6 bases). V lost 4 bases and J 0 bases, leaving 9 bases between the germline ends. The germline CDR1 and CDR2 sequences are SEHNR and FQNEAQ (reference sequence). The CDR3 totals 14 residues. The CDR3 nucleotides are TGTGCCAGCAGCTCGACAGGAATGAACACTGAAGCTTTCTTT. This sequence encodes CASSSTGMNTEAFF.

The J gene is TRBJ2-7, the V gene TRBV7-9; tentative D call: TRBD1 (5 bases). The length of the CDR3 is 14 residues. Deletions cut 5 bases from V and 1 base from J, with 12 bases between. In germline, CDR1 is SEHNR, CDR2 FQNEAQ (reference sequence). The CDR3 sequence: CASSPMAGSYEQYF. CDR3 coding DNA: TGTGCCAGCAGCCCCATGGCAGGGTCCTACGAGCAGTACTTC.

This rearrangement joins TRBV10-3 to TRBJ1-2; 7 bases match TRBD1. The germline V gene encodes CDR1 ENHRY and CDR2 SYGVKD. V shed 0 bases, J shed 6 bases, and the junction held 4 bases outside the gene matches. This CDR3 has 14 residues. The CDR3 here is CAISESTGTHGYTF. The CDR3 DNA reads as TGTGCCATCAGTGAGTCGACAGGGACCCATGGCTACACCTTC.

This chain uses TRBV15 with TRBJ1-4, with TRBD1 matching 7 bases. Germline CDR1 LNHNV, CDR2 YYDKDF (reference sequence). Unmatched junction bases numbered 7, after V lost 5 bases and J lost 7 bases. This CDR3 comprises 14 residues. CDR3: CATSPGQGGEKLFF. The CDR3 DNA sequence: TGTGCCACCAGCCCAGGCCAGGGGGGTGAAAAACTGTTTTTT.

The chain links TRBV2 to TRBJ1-2; D remains ambiguous. The CDR3 spans 14 residues. The V gene's germline CDR1 is SNHLY and CDR2 FYNNEI. V gave up 4 bases and J gave up 1 base, with 10 bases separating them. In nucleotides, the CDR3 is TGTGCCAGCAGTGTTTTCGGGGATAACTATGGCTACACCTTC. Residues: CASSVFGDNYGYTF.

The rearrangement links TRBV5-6 to TRBJ2-7, with TRBD1 matching over 9 bases. The germline V gene encodes CDR1 SGHDT and CDR2 YYEEEE. J gave up 3 bases and V 5 bases, and 6 bases lay outside the gene matches. CDR3 length: 14 residues. The CDR3 DNA is TGTGCCAGCAGATTACAGGGGGCAGGCTACGAGCAGTACTTC. Its protein is CASRLQGAGYEQYF.

J is TRBJ1-5 and V is TRBV28; the D is unclear. The CDR3 is 15 residues long. Germline CDR1 reads MDHEN; CDR2 reads SYDVKM. Trimming cost V 5 bases and J 6 bases, with 17 bases left between them. The CDR3 loop reads CASSQHSGVSQPQHF. In nucleotides, the CDR3 is TGTGCCAGCAGTCAACATTCCGGGGTGTCTCAGCCCCAGCATTTT.

This clonotype was seen a single time. The chain carries TRBV28 and TRBJ2-1; the match to TRBD2 covers 11 bases. The germline V gene encodes CDR1 MDHEN and CDR2 SYDVKM. The CDR3 length is 15 residues. V lost 3 bases, J lost 7 bases, and 5 bases stayed unmatched. This CDR3 is CASSFSGRAGNEQFF. The CDR3 DNA sequence: TGTGCCAGCAGTTTTAGCGGGAGGGCGGGTAATGAGCAGTTCTTC.

This sequence joins TRBV27 and TRBJ2-7, with 10 bases identical to TRBD1. The trim removed 8 bases at V and 5 bases at J, leaving 9 bases unmatched. The CDR3 has 14 amino acids. Germline V gene data show CDR1 as MNHEY and CDR2 as SMNVEV (reference sequence). The DNA of the CDR3 is TGTGCCAGCGGACCGCCGACAGGGGGCGACGAGCAGTACTTC. Protein sequence: CASGPPTGGDEQYF.

The gene calls are TRBV25-1 and TRBJ2-6; D remains unclear. The CDR3 totals 13 residues. Trimming left V 6 bases short and J 2 bases short, with 5 bases between. Germline lookup yields CDR1 MGHDK and CDR2 SYGVNS. In DNA form, the CDR3 reads TGTGCCAGCAGCAGGACTGGGGCCAACGTCCTGACTTTC. This codes for CASSRTGANVLTF.

CDR3 amino acids: CASSSTTVEQFF. The DNA for the CDR3 is TGCGCCAGCAGCTCCACTACCGTCGAGCAGTTCTTC. J is TRBJ2-1 and V is TRBV5-1; D not resolved. The germline gives CDR1 SGHRS, CDR2 YFSETQ. The CDR3 length is 12 residues. With 3 bases removed from V and 10 bases from J, the gap between germline ends came to 11 bases.

The gene calls are TRBV28 and TRBJ2-2; no reliable D call. The CDR3 totals 12 residues. Germline assignment: CDR1 MDHEN and CDR2 SYDVKM. Trimming cost V 7 bases and J 7 bases, with 10 bases left between them. The chain's CDR3 is CASTTVRGELFF. In DNA form, the CDR3 reads TGTGCCAGCACCACGGTCCGCGGGGAGCTGTTTTTT.

V and J are TRBV30 and TRBJ1-4; no clear D. The CDR3 is made up of 13 amino acids. Germline V lookup: CDR1 GTSNPN, CDR2 SVGIG (reference sequence). Trimming left V 0 bases short and J 8 bases short, with 10 bases between. The CDR3 loop reads CAWSVRIREKLFF. The DNA for the CDR3 is TGTGCCTGGAGTGTAAGGATACGGGAAAAACTGTTTTTT.

This CDR3 is CAASSGQAGETQYF. The CDR3 nucleotides read TGTGCCGCCTCGTCCGGGCAGGCGGGAGAGACCCAGTACTTC. J is TRBJ2-5 and V is TRBV27; TRBD2 might be the D (5 bases). This CDR3 is 14 amino acids long. Trimming stripped 11 bases from V and 4 bases from J, with 20 bases between. Per the germline V gene, CDR1 is MNHEY and CDR2 is SMNVEV (reference sequence).

The V gene is TRBV16, the J gene TRBJ1-5, with 7 bases matching TRBD1. The V gene's germline CDR1 is KGHSY and CDR2 FQNENV. This CDR3 has 15 amino acids. V shed 0 bases and J 5 bases; nucleotides not matched to a gene: 4. Here the CDR3 reads CASSQSTGSHQPQHF. CDR3 DNA: TGTGCCAGCAGCCAATCGACAGGGAGTCATCAGCCCCAGCATTTT.

The rearrangement links TRBV29-1 to TRBJ1-1, with no clear D. From germline, CDR1 is SQVTM and CDR2 ANQGSEA. Trimming took 1 base from V and 4 from J, leaving 10 bases between them. The CDR3 length is 13 residues. CDR3 region: CSVEVGTATEAFF. CDR3 nucleotide sequence: TGCAGCGTTGAAGTAGGCACAGCCACTGAAGCTTTCTTT.

This sequence joins TRBV15 and TRBJ2-1, with D perhaps matching TRBD1 or TRBD2 (5 bases each). Trimming pared 1 base from V and 4 bases from J, leaving 20 bases between. Per the germline V gene, CDR1 is LNHNV and CDR2 is YYDKDF (reference sequence). The CDR3 is 18 residues long. The CDR3 protein is CATSRGRGREPYYNEQFF. CDR3 bases: TGTGCCACCAGCAGAGGAAGAGGCAGGGAGCCCTATTACAATGAGCAGTTCTTC.

The chain couples TRBV20-1 to TRBJ2-7; D gene ambiguous. The CDR3 contains 13 residues. V lost 4 bases to trimming and J lost 2 bases, with 12 bases between them. Germline assignment: CDR1 DFQATT and CDR2 SNEGSKA (reference sequence). The CDR3 sequence: CSAMKGGTYEQYF. In DNA, the CDR3 is TGCAGTGCTATGAAGGGCGGAACCTACGAGCAGTACTTC.

The chain joins TRBV18 to TRBJ1-1, with 7 bases matching TRBD1. CDR3 length: 15 residues. With V trimmed by 3 bases and J by 5 bases, 9 bases remained unmatched. Germline V gives CDR1 KGHSH, CDR2 LQKENI. The CDR3 loop reads CASSPIPTGKTEAFF. In DNA, the CDR3 is TGTGCCAGCTCACCGATACCGACAGGGAAAACTGAAGCTTTCTTT.

This clonotype has more than one count but fewer than ten. The chain joins TRBV30 to TRBJ2-7, with unresolved D. The V and J ends lost 8 bases and 0 bases respectively, with 14 bases between them. The CDR3 spans 13 residues. The V gene's germline CDR1 is GTSNPN and CDR2 SVGIG (reference sequence). CDR3 DNA: TGTGCCAGCATGTCAGAAATCTCCTACGAGCAGTACTTC. Its translation: CASMSEISYEQYF.

The chain carries TRBV29-1 and TRBJ1-1; tentative D call: TRBD1 (5 bases). The CDR3 has 11 amino acids. Germline V lookup: CDR1 SQVTM, CDR2 ANQGSEA. The germline V and J ends were trimmed by 6 bases and 7 bases, with 12 bases remaining between them. The chain's CDR3 is CSVRERGEAFF. Here the CDR3 DNA reads TGCAGCGTCAGGGAGCGAGGTGAAGCTTTCTTT.

V usage is TRBV20-1 and J usage is TRBJ1-2, with D possibly matching TRBD1 (6 bases). Germline lookup yields CDR1 DFQATT and CDR2 SNEGSKA (reference sequence). V dropped 6 bases and J dropped 4 bases, with 18 bases sitting between them. This CDR3 contains 14 residues. The CDR3 spells CSAPPRDIAYGYTF. The CDR3 DNA sequence: TGCAGTGCCCCCCCCCGGGACATTGCCTATGGCTACACCTTC.

The chain combines TRBV20-1 with TRBJ1-5, with 9 positions matching TRBD1. J gave up 6 bases and V 3 bases, and 6 bases lay outside the gene matches. The length of the CDR3 is 14 residues. In germline, CDR1 is DFQATT, CDR2 SNEGSKA (reference sequence). CDR3 sequence: CSASTGGSFQPQHF. The DNA of the CDR3 is TGCAGTGCTAGCACAGGGGGCAGCTTTCAGCCCCAGCATTTT.

The chain recombines TRBV30 with TRBJ2-1; D tentatively reads TRBD1 or TRBD2 (5 bases each). Germline CDR1 reads GTSNPN; CDR2 reads SVGIG (reference sequence). Trimming stripped 5 bases from V and 5 bases from J, with 13 bases between. The CDR3 sequence is 13 residues long. CDR3 bases: TGTGCCTGGTCTAGAGGGGTCCACAATGAGCAGTTCTTC. Encoded protein: CAWSRGVHNEQFF.